A single sample is the source of the 12 T cell receptor beta chains below, sequenced in a study of blood T cell repertoires in COVID-19. Sequenced by immunoSEQ multiplex PCR; TCRdb stores in-frame clones only, minus some. Among 95,000 to 110,000 clones, more than 70% were seen once, and the ten largest hold roughly 15%. The material sequenced was peripheral blood. Every receptor here comes from a woman aged 80 or older in a cohort sampled during active COVID-19.

DNA for the CDR3: TGTGCCTGTACGAGTCGGGGTGAGCAGTTCTTC. Translating it yields CACTSRGEQFF. The chain links TRBV30 to TRBJ2-1; maybe TRBD2 (5 bases). This CDR3 has 11 amino acids. Germline values: CDR1 GTSNPN, CDR2 SVGIG (reference sequence). Trimming took 6 bases from V and 9 from J, leaving 12 bases between them. Drawing the rest from reference TRBV30 and TRBJ2-1, the complete variable domain is SQTIHQWPATLVQPVGSPLSLECTVEGTSNPNLYWYRQAAGRGLQLLFYSVGIGQISSEVPQNLSASRPQDRQFILSSKKLLLSDSGFYLCACTSRGEQFFGPGTRLTVL.

The sample holds one count of this clone. This chain links TRBV5-4 with TRBJ2-5; 9 bases fit TRBD2. Germline trimming cut 0 bases from V and 4 bases from J; bases unmatched to any gene: 4. The V gene's germline CDR1 is SGHNT and CDR2 YYREEE (reference sequence). The length of the CDR3 is 15 residues. CDR3 nucleotide sequence: TGTGCCAGCAGCTTGGCCAGTAGCGGGAGAGAGACCCAGTACTTC. Its protein product is CASSLASSGRETQYF.

This clone has only one observation. This chain joins TRBV5-1 and TRBJ2-1, with D unresolved. The CDR3 runs 15 residues. Trimming left V 0 bases short and J 5 bases short, with 12 bases between. Germline CDR1 SGHRS, CDR2 YFSETQ. Here the CDR3 DNA reads TGCGCCAGCAGCTTGGGGCTCAGGCTGGACAATGAGCAGTTCTTC. Translation gives CASSLGLRLDNEQFF.

The chain recombines TRBV3-1 (or the pseudogene TRBV3-2) with TRBJ2-1; 8 bases match TRBD2. The germline V gene has CDR1 LGHDT and CDR2 YNNKEL (reference sequence). The CDR3 runs to 16 residues. With V trimmed by 6 bases and J by 9 bases, 16 bases remained unmatched. The DNA for the CDR3 is TGTGCCAGCAGATCGAGCGGGAGAAGTAAGGGGAGTGAGCAGTTCTTC. Translated, it gives CASRSSGRSKGSEQFF.

This chain joins TRBV28 and TRBJ1-6, with D unclear. The CDR3 totals 13 residues. CDR1 MDHEN and CDR2 SYDVKM come from the germline V gene. Trimming stripped 4 bases from V and 11 bases from J, with 12 bases between. CDR3 sequence reads: CASSSGSSTPLHF. Here the CDR3 DNA reads TGTGCCAGCAGTTCGGGGAGTTCTACACCCCTCCACTTT.

The chain carries TRBV5-1 and TRBJ1-4; D remains ambiguous. Trimming removed 4 bases at V and 2 bases at J, with 12 bases between. Germline lookup yields CDR1 SGHRS and CDR2 YFSETQ. CDR3 length equals 15 residues. Here the CDR3 DNA reads TGCGCCAGCAGCATGTTAGCGAGCACTAATGAAAAACTGTTTTTT. Protein sequence: CASSMLASTNEKLFF.

This clone was seen once. This chain uses TRBV4-1 with TRBJ2-1; TRBD2 aligns across 11 bases. Germline CDR1 and CDR2: MGHRA and YSYEKL. The CDR3 length is 16 residues. The J segment lost 9 bases and the V segment lost 1 base, leaving 8 bases of the junction unmatched. CDR3 bases: TGCGCCAGCAGCCAAGCACCGACTAGCGGGACGATTGAGCAGTTCTTC. Protein sequence: CASSQAPTSGTIEQFF.

The chain carries TRBV6-5 and TRBJ2-1, with 10 nucleotides matching TRBD2. J lost 7 bases, V lost 3 bases, and 9 bases had no gene match. Germline V gene lookup returns CDR1 MNHEY and CDR2 SVGAGI. The CDR3 spans 16 residues. The CDR3 sequence: CASSYSGSGGGNEQFF. The CDR3 DNA is TGTGCCAGCAGTTATTCCGGCAGCGGGGGGGGAAATGAGCAGTTCTTC.

This clone occurred once. This chain joins TRBV7-9 and TRBJ2-5; TRBD2 matches 7 bases. Trimming at V came to 5 bases and at J to 5 bases, leaving 8 bases not matched to a gene. This CDR3 has 14 amino acids. The germline CDR1 and CDR2 sequences are SEHNR and FQNEAQ (reference sequence). The CDR3 bases are TGTGCCAGCAGCCGAACCCTCGGGAGGGAGACCCAGTACTTC. This codes for CASSRTLGRETQYF.

The rearrangement links TRBV2 to TRBJ1-2; D is unclear. V dropped 6 bases and J dropped 2 bases, with 13 bases sitting between them. Looked up from germline, CDR1 is SNHLY and CDR2 is FYNNEI. The CDR3 consists of 14 residues. In nucleotides, the CDR3 is TGTGCCAGCAGGTCAGGAGGACTAAACTATGGCTACACCTTC. Residues: CASRSGGLNYGYTF.

The rearrangement uses TRBV18 and TRBJ1-6; TRBD1 agrees at 11 bases. The ends lost 4 bases at V and 3 bases at J; junction bases unmatched: 2. This CDR3 region has 16 residues. Germline assignment: CDR1 KGHSH and CDR2 LQKENI. CDR3 amino acids: CASSRGTGGYNSPLHF. CDR3 DNA: TGTGCCAGCTCACGCGGGACAGGGGGCTATAATTCACCCCTCCACTTT.

To note about this clone: An end of the junction does not agree with germline; a read error may underlie this. The chain carries TRBV7-7 and TRBJ2-1; TRBD1 agrees at 9 bases. CDR3 length equals 15 residues. Germline V lookup: CDR1 SSHAT, CDR2 FNYEAQ (reference sequence). CDR3 loop: CASSPTGGQNNEQFF. CDR3 in DNA: TGTGCTAGCAGCCCGACAGGGGGGCAAAACAATGAGCAGTTCTTC. The full variable domain, rest sourced from reference TRBV7-7 and TRBJ2-1, is GAGVSQSPRYKVTKRGQDVTLRCDPISSHATLYWYQQALGQGPEFLTYFNYEAQPDKSGLPSDRFSAERPEGSISTLTIQRTEQRDSAMYRCASSPTGGQNNEQFFGPGTRLTVL.